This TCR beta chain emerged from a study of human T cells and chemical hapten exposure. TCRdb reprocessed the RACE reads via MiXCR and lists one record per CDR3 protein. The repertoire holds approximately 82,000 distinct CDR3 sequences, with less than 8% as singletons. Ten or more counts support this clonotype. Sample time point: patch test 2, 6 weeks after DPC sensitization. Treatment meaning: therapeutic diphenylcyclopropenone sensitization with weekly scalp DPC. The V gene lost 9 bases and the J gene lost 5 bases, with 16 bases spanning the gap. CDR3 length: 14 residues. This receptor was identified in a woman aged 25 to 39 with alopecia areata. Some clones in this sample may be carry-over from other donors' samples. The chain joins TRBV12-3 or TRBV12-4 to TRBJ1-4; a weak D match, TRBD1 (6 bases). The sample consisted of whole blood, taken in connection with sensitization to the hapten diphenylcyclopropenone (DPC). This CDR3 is CASLSSGANEKLFF. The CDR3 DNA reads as TGTGCCAGTCTAAGTTCAGGGGCAAATGAAAAACTGTTTTTT.